The clone carrying this T cell receptor beta chain occurred once. Its target is unknown. The data derive from a study of shared clonotypes between healthy human individuals. About the study: Per donor, three plates held CD4 naive cells, three held CD4 memory, two held CD8 naive and one held CD8 memory. General study results and limits: Clonotype sharing among donors was thought likely to change with sequencing depth. A handful of donors had around 5% of their naive CD4 clonotypes in common.

Losses at the gene ends were 6 bases for V and 1 base for J; bases not matched to a gene: 5. The CDR3 totals 14 residues. Germline CDR1 and CDR2: MNHEY and SVGAGI. Several immunoSEQ plates held equal portions of the genomic DNA taken from each subset. Sequencing was performed with immunoSEQ multiplex PCR; in TCRdb, only in-frame clones are kept and a portion is missing. The repertoire consists of 2 million to 2.5 million clones, with 85% to 95% occurring once and the leading ten covering approximately 0.4%. The material sequenced was naive CD4+ T cells from PBMCs. The subset denotes: CD45RA+ positively selected. The genes are TRBV6-5 and TRBJ2-7; 8 bases are shared with TRBD1. This receptor was taken from a man younger than 30 in good health. Some clones in this sample may be carry-over from other donors' samples. CDR3 sequence reads: CASRVGQDSYEQYF. The CDR3 DNA sequence: TGTGCCAGCAGAGTGGGACAGGATTCCTACGAGCAGTACTTC.